The entry that follows covers one T cell receptor (beta chain) sequence. This sample stems from a study of blood T cell repertoires in COVID-19. Turning to the study itself: Acute and convalescent COVID-19 specimens originated in the United States, Italy and Spain. The analysed material was cDNA or gDNA that came from T cells, B-cell-depleted T cells, or PBMCs.

The data were produced by immunoSEQ multiplex PCR, yet TCRdb's version contains in-frame clones alone and is incomplete. The table lists 150,000 or so clones, 70% to 90% of them singletons. Source material: peripheral blood. This sequence was found in a man between 60 and 75 years old with acute or convalescent COVID-19.

The CDR3 region has the DNA TGCGCCAGCAGCCAACGGCCCAGGTGGGACACGAGAACCTCGAGCTCCTACAATGAGCAGTTCTTC. Translating gives CASSQRPRWDTRTSSSYNEQFF. V is TRBV5-1 and J is TRBJ2-1; TRBD1 is a possible D gene (6 bases). Germline assignment: CDR1 SGHRS and CDR2 YFSETQ. V was trimmed by 4 bases and J by 0 bases, leaving 32 bases between them. The CDR3 extends over 22 amino acids. The entire variable domain, with the rest obtained from reference TRBV5-1 and TRBJ2-1, is as follows: KAGVTQTPRYLIKTRGQQVTLSCSPISGHRSVSWYQQTPGQGLQFLFEYFSETQRNKGNFPGRFSGRQFSNSRSEMNVSTLELGDSALYLCASSQRPRWDTRTSSSYNEQFFGPGTRLTVL.